The 32 T cell receptor beta chains given below trace back to one sample, sequenced in a study of Graves' ophthalmopathy and Graves' hyperthyroidism. Transcripts of RNA were the source for amplifying TCR beta CDR3 regions. An initial RT-PCR round employing HTBI primers preceded a second-round multiplex PCR. TCRdb reanalysed the multiplex PCR reads using MiXCR and keeps one entry per CDR3 protein. Among 400,000 to 450,000 distinct CDR3 sequences, around 21% were seen once, and the ten largest hold roughly 3%. What was sequenced was peripheral blood. Receptors originate from a woman aged 18-29 years with stable Graves' hyperthyroidism.

This clonotype was observed many times. This sequence joins TRBV6-5 and TRBJ1-2; D is uncertain. From germline, CDR1 is MNHEY and CDR2 SVGAGI. The CDR3 is 14 amino acids. V was trimmed by 2 bases and J by 1 base, leaving 8 bases between them. The CDR3 reads CASSYGGSNYGYTF. The CDR3 nucleotides are TGTGCCAGCAGTTACGGAGGCAGTAACTATGGCTACACCTTC.

There are many counts of this clonotype. This chain uses TRBV24-1 with TRBJ2-3; weak D call: TRBD2 (5 bases). Germline V gene sequence: CDR1 KGHDR, CDR2 SFDVKD. V was pared by 4 bases and J by 8 bases, with 12 bases between. This CDR3 region has 13 residues. The CDR3 sequence: CATSEYGIGTQYF. CDR3 DNA sequence: TGTGCCACCAGTGAATACGGGATCGGTACGCAGTATTTT.

This clonotype appeared many times. This sequence joins TRBV5-1 and TRBJ1-1, with D possibly TRBD1 on 5 matching bases. The CDR3 is 16 residues long. Trimming shortened V by 4 bases and J by 2 bases, and 18 bases separated the two germline ends. Germline CDR1 is SGHRS and CDR2 is YFSETQ. DNA of the CDR3: TGCGCCAGCAGCACCGACCTATTACAGGTTAACACTGAAGCTTTCTTT. It yields the protein CASSTDLLQVNTEAFF.

The sample holds many counts of this clonotype. This sequence joins TRBV9 and TRBJ2-7; D unresolved. Trimming took off 0 bases at V and 0 bases at J, with 10 bases between the two ends. The CDR3 totals 15 residues. Germline CDR1 is SGDLS and CDR2 is YYNGEE. CDR3 in DNA: TGTGCCAGCAGCGTAGAACCCCAGAGCTCCTACGAGCAGTACTTC. This codes for CASSVEPQSSYEQYF.

This clonotype has at least ten counts. DNA of the CDR3: TGTGCCAGCAGTCCCCCGGGGTTCATGAACACTGAAGCTTTCTTT. Translating gives CASSPPGFMNTEAFF. The chain employs TRBV28 and TRBJ1-1; no definite D call. CDR3 length: 15 amino acids. The germline gives CDR1 MDHEN, CDR2 SYDVKM. Trimming took 5 bases from V and 0 from J, leaving 13 bases between them. The whole variable domain, filled in from reference TRBV28 and TRBJ1-1, reads DVKVTQSSRYLVKRTGEKVFLECVQDMDHENMFWYRQDPGLGLRLIYFSYDVKMKEKGDIPEGYSVSREKKERFSLILESASTNQTSMYLCASSPPGFMNTEAFFGQGTRLTVV.

With regard to this clonotype: Possible read error: a much larger clone is one base away. The V gene is TRBV10-3, the J gene TRBJ1-2, with D unclear. CDR3 length: 14 amino acids. The germline CDR1 and CDR2 sequences are ENHRY and SYGVKD. CDR3 nucleotides: TGTGTCATCAGTGAGGAGGCACCCCCCAGAGGCTACACCTTC. Residues: CVISEEAPPRGYTF.

This clonotype came up many times. This chain joins TRBV30 and TRBJ2-4, with D perhaps being TRBD1 or TRBD2 (5 bases each). The germline CDR1 and CDR2 sequences are GTSNPN and SVGIG (reference sequence). The CDR3 is made up of 15 amino acids. Trimming pared 3 bases from V and 3 bases from J, leaving 15 bases between. In nucleotides, the CDR3 is TGTGCCTGGAGCAGTAGGGGCGCGGGCAAAAACATTCAGTACTTC. It encodes CAWSSRGAGKNIQYF. Drawing the rest from reference TRBV30 and TRBJ2-4, the complete variable domain is SQTIHQWPATLVQPVGSPLSLECTVEGTSNPNLYWYRQAAGRGLQLLFYSVGIGQISSEVPQNLSASRPQDRQFILSSKKLLLSDSGFYLCAWSSRGAGKNIQYFGAGTRLSVL.

This clonotype was counted ten times or more. V usage is TRBV10-3 and J usage is TRBJ1-1; D perhaps matches TRBD1 (5 bases). Germline values: CDR1 ENHRY, CDR2 SYGVKD. Trimming pared 6 bases from V and 5 bases from J, leaving 16 bases between. The CDR3 consists of 14 residues. CDR3 in amino acids: CAIRGDGGVTEAFF. DNA of the CDR3: TGTGCCATCAGGGGGGATGGGGGAGTGACTGAAGCTTTCTTT.

J is TRBJ1-5 and V is TRBV7-8, with TRBD1 as a possible D gene (6 bases). Trimming took off 5 bases at V and 0 bases at J, with 20 bases between the two ends. The CDR3 length is 18 residues. Germline CDR1 reads SGHVS; CDR2 reads FQNEAQ. CDR3 sequence (DNA): TGTGCCAGCAGCACTAGGAGGGGGGGGACATATAGCAATCAGCCCCAGCATTTT. Residues: CASSTRRGGTYSNQPQHF.

This chain connects TRBV2 to TRBJ2-7; D perhaps matches TRBD1 (5 bases). In germline, CDR1 is SNHLY, CDR2 FYNNEI. Trimming left V 6 bases short and J 2 bases short, with 17 bases between. The CDR3 extends over 15 amino acids. CDR3 in amino acids: CASRFDSSPTYEQYF. CDR3 in DNA: TGTGCCAGCAGATTCGACAGCTCTCCTACCTACGAGCAGTACTTC. Filled out from reference TRBV2 and TRBJ2-7, the complete variable domain reads EPEVTQTPSHQVTQMGQEVILRCVPISNHLYFYWYRQILGQKVEFLVSFYNNEISEKSEIFDDQFSVERPDGSNFTLKIRSTKLEDSAMYFCASRFDSSPTYEQYFGPGTRLTVT.

This clonotype was found many times. V gene TRBV6-2 or TRBV6-3 combines with J gene TRBJ1-1, with D uncertain. Trimming stripped 5 bases from V and 3 bases from J, with 4 bases between. CDR3 size: 11 residues. The germline V gene has CDR1 MNHEY and CDR2 SVGEGT. The CDR3 here is CASSRDTEAFF. CDR3 nucleotides: TGTGCCAGCAGTAGGGACACTGAAGCTTTCTTT.

This clonotype was observed at least ten times. The chain recombines TRBV7-2 with TRBJ1-1; no clear D gene. The V gene's germline CDR1 is SGHTA and CDR2 FQGNSA. V lost 2 bases, J lost 1 base, and 5 bases lay in between. The CDR3 is made up of 13 amino acids. In DNA form, the CDR3 reads TGTGCCAGCAGCTTACACAGGAACACTGAAGCTTTCTTT. It encodes CASSLHRNTEAFF.

This clonotype was detected a few times. The genes are TRBV6-5 and TRBJ2-5; TRBD2 matches 8 bases. V was clipped by 2 bases and J by 7 bases; unmatched bases: 18. Per germline, CDR1 MNHEY and CDR2 SVGAGI. This CDR3 spans 18 amino acids. As DNA, the CDR3 is TGTGCCAGCAGTTACACGTATTCCCGGGTGGCGGGGGGCGGGACCCAGTACTTC. It translates to CASSYTYSRVAGGGTQYF.

The table lists this clonotype with many counts. The chain is built from TRBV2 and TRBJ2-2; tentatively, D is TRBD2 (6 bases). This CDR3 is built from 16 residues. Looked up from germline, CDR1 is SNHLY and CDR2 is FYNNEI. Trimming took off 6 bases at V and 3 bases at J, with 17 bases between the two ends. The CDR3 protein is CASRTGPSEDTGELFF. In nucleotides, the CDR3 is TGTGCCAGCAGAACGGGGCCTAGCGAGGACACCGGGGAGCTGTTTTTT.

The table lists this clonotype with many counts. DNA of the CDR3: TGTGCCAGCAGTCGAGAAAATTCGGTGAACACTGAAGCTTTCTTT. Its protein is CASSRENSVNTEAFF. The rearrangement links TRBV7-8 to TRBJ1-1; D remains unclear. The CDR3 covers 15 residues. Germline CDR1 SGHVS, CDR2 FQNEAQ. Trimming shortened V by 6 bases and J by 0 bases, and 14 bases separated the two germline ends.

There are many counts of this clonotype. The CDR3 nucleotides read TGTGCCAGTAGTATAAAAGGGCCGGGACTAGCGGACCCCTACGAGCAGTACTTC. This encodes CASSIKGPGLADPYEQYF. The chain is built from TRBV19 and TRBJ2-7; 11 nucleotides agree with TRBD2. This CDR3 has 18 residues. The V gene's germline CDR1 is LNHDA and CDR2 SQIVND (reference sequence). After removal of 2 bases from V and 2 bases from J, the junction contained 11 bases not matched to a gene.

This chain joins TRBV5-1 and TRBJ2-7, with D perhaps TRBD2 (6 bases). Per the germline V gene, CDR1 is SGHRS and CDR2 is YFSETQ. There are 14 residues in the CDR3. V was cut by 7 bases and J by 2 bases, with 16 bases left in between. The CDR3 DNA reads as TGCGCCAGCGGACAACCAGGGACTCCCTACGAGCAGTACTTC. This codes for CASGQPGTPYEQYF.

J is TRBJ1-5 and V is TRBV6-5, with a possible D match to TRBD1 (5 bases). Trimming removed 4 bases from V and 0 bases from J, with 13 bases in between. Germline V gene sequence: CDR1 MNHEY, CDR2 SVGAGI. The CDR3 runs to 16 residues. The CDR3 DNA sequence: TGTGCCAGCAGTTTCTGGGACGCCGATAGCAATCAGCCCCAGCATTTT. It codes for CASSFWDADSNQPQHF.

On this clonotype itself: The conserved phenylalanine or tryptophan normally closing the CDR3 is absent here, so this likely arose from a read error. The DNA of the CDR3 is TGTGCCAGCATCCCTGGAGGGACAGGGGGGTCTGGCTACACCGTC. Amino acid sequence: CASIPGGTGGSGYTV. The genes are TRBV6-1 and TRBJ1-2; 11 nucleotides align to TRBD1. V trimming: 7 bases; J trimming: 7 bases; junction bases outside the gene matches: 11. This CDR3 is built from 15 residues. Germline CDR1 reads MNHNS; CDR2 reads SASEGT.

This clonotype was recorded at least ten times. The CDR3 sequence is CASSSSGTGMNYGYTF. DNA of the CDR3: TGTGCCAGCAGCTCCAGCGGGACAGGGATGAACTATGGCTACACCTTC. The chain uses TRBV11-1 and TRBJ1-2; 9 nucleotides match TRBD1. Germline V CDR1 and CDR2: SGHAT, FQDESV (reference sequence). V gave up 4 bases and J gave up 2 bases; unmatched junction bases: 8. CDR3 length: 16 residues.

The chain is built from TRBV4-3 and TRBJ2-7; D might be TRBD1 (6 bases). This CDR3 region has 15 residues. V lost 0 bases and J lost 3, with 12 bases in between. CDR1 and CDR2 (germline): LGHNA, YSLEER. The CDR3 bases are TGCGCCAGCAGCCAAGATCTCGGACAGCACTACGAGCAGTACTTC. Residues: CASSQDLGQHYEQYF.

This clonotype was seen repeatedly, ten times or more. The V call is TRBV2, the J call TRBJ2-4, with D hard to call. The V gene lost 7 bases and the J gene lost 8 bases, with 9 bases spanning the gap. The CDR3 extends over 11 amino acids. Germline assignment: CDR1 SNHLY and CDR2 FYNNEI. The CDR3: CASTRSDIQYF. The CDR3 region has the DNA TGTGCCAGCACGAGATCGGACATTCAGTACTTC.

The genes are TRBV3-1 and TRBJ2-2; the D gene could be TRBD1 or TRBD2 (6 bases each). CDR1 is LGHDT and CDR2 is YNNKEL in the germline V gene (reference sequence). The CDR3 consists of 15 residues. V gave up 1 base and J gave up 5 bases, with 11 bases separating them. CDR3 nucleotide sequence: TGTGCCAGCAGCCAAGGGGGGGCGCAAACCGGGGAGCTGTTTTTT. It translates to CASSQGGAQTGELFF.

The chain carries TRBV14 and TRBJ2-5; 7 nucleotides agree with TRBD1. Germline CDR1 and CDR2: SGHDN and FVKESK. V lost 0 bases to trimming and J lost 13 bases; unmatched junction nucleotides: 5. This CDR3 region has 12 residues. The CDR3 is CASSQDGQAVYF. Written as DNA, the CDR3 is TGTGCCAGCAGCCAAGATGGACAGGCGGTGTACTTC. Based on the CDR3 plus reference TRBV14 and TRBJ2-5, the full variable domain is EAGVTQFPSHSVIEKGQTVTLRCDPISGHDNLYWYRRVMGKEIKFLLHFVKESKQDESGMPNNRFLAERTGGTYSTLKVQPAELEDSGVYFCASSQDGQAVYFGPGTRLLVL.

This clonotype appeared many times. The chain joins TRBV4-3 to TRBJ2-2; D is uncertain. The CDR3 consists of 18 residues. Germline V CDR1 and CDR2: LGHNA, YSLEER. Trimming took 5 bases from V and 4 from J, leaving 23 bases between them. The CDR3 nucleotides read TGCGCCAGCAGCAAATTCGGGCTAAACAGTGAATCCACCGGGGAGCTGTTTTTT. It is translated as CASSKFGLNSESTGELFF.

This clonotype was seen repeatedly, ten times or more. The V and J genes are TRBV20-1 and TRBJ1-6; D perhaps matches TRBD1 (5 bases). CDR1 is DFQATT and CDR2 is SNEGSKA in the germline V gene (reference sequence). Between the trimmed V and J ends, which lost 0 bases and 5 bases, there was a span of 14 bases. There are 16 residues in the CDR3. The CDR3 nucleotides are TGCAGTGCTAGAGAGATTCGAGGGACTAATAATTCACCCCTCCACTTT. Translating gives CSAREIRGTNNSPLHF.

This clonotype was recorded many times. The chain joins TRBV2 to TRBJ1-3, with 7 bases identical to TRBD1. This CDR3 is built from 15 residues. Trimming cost V 3 bases and J 4 bases; bases outside gene matches: 6. Germline assignment: CDR1 SNHLY and CDR2 FYNNEI. The CDR3 protein is CASSDLGGRGNTIYF. In DNA, the CDR3 is TGTGCCAGCAGTGACTTAGGGGGCCGGGGAAACACCATATATTTT.

This clonotype was counted many times. The rearrangement links TRBV28 to TRBJ2-2, with 8 bases lining up with TRBD1. The CDR3 sequence is 14 residues long. With V trimmed by 2 bases and J by 9 bases, 5 bases remained unmatched. The germline gives CDR1 MDHEN, CDR2 SYDVKM. Here the CDR3 DNA reads TGTGCCAGCAGTTTACAGGGGGCTATACGGGAGCTGTTTTTT. It is translated as CASSLQGAIRELFF.

This chain links TRBV4-1 with TRBJ2-7, with no clear D. Germline V gene sequence: CDR1 MGHRA, CDR2 YSYEKL. Trimming stripped 0 bases from V and 0 bases from J, with 6 bases between. The CDR3 has 14 amino acids. CDR3 protein: CASSQDIPSYEQYF. CDR3 bases: TGCGCCAGCAGCCAAGATATTCCCTCCTACGAGCAGTACTTC.

This clonotype showed up just once. The chain has TRBV6-1 and TRBJ1-2; D remains ambiguous. The CDR3 runs 13 residues. V was shortened by 3 bases and J by 4 bases, with 9 bases between the two germline ends. CDR1 and CDR2 (germline): MNHNS, SASEGT. CDR3 DNA: TGTGCCAGCAGTGATCGGCAGTCCTATGGCTACACCTTC. Translation gives CASSDRQSYGYTF.

This clonotype occurred many times. The chain links TRBV7-9 to TRBJ2-7; 8 nucleotides agree with TRBD1. Trimming at V came to 5 bases and at J to 7 bases, leaving 13 bases not matched to a gene. The CDR3 is made up of 15 amino acids. Per the germline V gene, CDR1 is SEHNR and CDR2 is FQNEAQ (reference sequence). DNA for the CDR3: TGTGCCAGCAGCACCGGACAGGGTCCCACACGGGAGCAGTACTTC. Protein product: CASSTGQGPTREQYF.

V usage is TRBV15 and J usage is TRBJ2-7, with TRBD1 identical over 7 bases. The CDR3 loop spans 14 amino acids. Germline loops: CDR1 LNHNV, CDR2 YYDKDF (reference sequence). J lost 2 bases, V lost 4 bases, and 5 bases had no gene match. The CDR3 nucleotides read TGTGCCACCAGCAAAGGGCAGGGGGCCTACGAGCAGTACTTC. Translating gives CATSKGQGAYEQYF.